This entry lists 23 T cell receptor beta chains sequenced from one sample in a study of blood T cell repertoires in COVID-19. The protocol was immunoSEQ multiplex PCR, while the TCRdb copy is restricted to in-frame clones and leaves out a portion. Here the sample spans approximately 130,000 clones, roughly 79% being singletons. The sample comprised peripheral blood. The receptors stem from a human donor in a cohort sampled during active COVID-19.

This chain connects TRBV5-1 to TRBJ2-3; D is perhaps TRBD1 (5 bases). Germline CDR1 reads SGHRS; CDR2 reads YFSETQ. V lost 0 bases to trimming and J lost 3 bases, with 11 bases between them. The CDR3 totals 15 residues. CDR3 amino acids: CASSLAGRATDTQYF. CDR3 bases: TGCGCCAGCAGCTTGGCTGGCAGGGCTACAGATACGCAGTATTTT.

The chain recombines TRBV30 with TRBJ1-2; D remains ambiguous. Germline V gene sequence: CDR1 GTSNPN, CDR2 SVGIG (reference sequence). Trimming removed 1 base from V and 4 bases from J, with 13 bases in between. The CDR3 spans 14 residues. The CDR3 nucleotides read TGTGCCTGGAGTGGAACGGGAAGTGGCTATGGCTACACCTTC. Translated: CAWSGTGSGYGYTF.

The chain links TRBV7-9 to TRBJ1-2; 9 nucleotides match TRBD1. V gave up 5 bases and J gave up 7 bases; unmatched junction bases: 14. There are 16 residues in the CDR3. Germline V lookup: CDR1 SEHNR, CDR2 FQNEAQ (reference sequence). CDR3 amino acids: CASSHTGGISRGGYTF. The CDR3 bases are TGTGCCAGCAGCCATACAGGGGGCATTAGTCGCGGTGGCTACACCTTC.

This rearrangement joins TRBV5-1 to TRBJ2-3; D possibly corresponds to TRBD1 (5 bases). The CDR3 consists of 16 residues. CDR1 and CDR2 from the germline V gene are SGHRS and YFSETQ. Trimming removed 5 bases from V and 2 bases from J, with 18 bases in between. CDR3 sequence: CASSNQGNVPTDTQYF. CDR3 DNA: TGCGCCAGCAGTAACCAGGGAAACGTCCCCACAGATACGCAGTATTTT.

V usage is TRBV28 and J usage is TRBJ2-7; a weak D match, TRBD2 (5 bases). CDR3 length: 13 amino acids. The V gene's germline CDR1 is MDHEN and CDR2 SYDVKM. The V and J ends lost 3 bases and 6 bases respectively, with 12 bases between them. The DNA of the CDR3 is TGTGCCAGCAGTTTCGGGGTCTGGCGCGAGCAGTACTTC. The encoded protein is CASSFGVWREQYF.

The J gene is TRBJ2-7, the V gene TRBV24-1; 12 nucleotides match TRBD2. Per the germline V gene, CDR1 is KGHDR and CDR2 is SFDVKD. Trimming removed 4 bases from V and 4 bases from J; junction bases left unmatched: 7. This CDR3 is 16 amino acids long. The CDR3 DNA reads as TGTGCCACCAGTGACGACACTAGCGGGGGGCCGTACGAGCAGTACTTC. It codes for CATSDDTSGGPYEQYF.

Concerning this clone itself: In the same sample, other DNA sequences code for this CDR3. V usage is TRBV27 and J usage is TRBJ2-7, with 10 bases identical to TRBD2. Losses at the gene ends were 4 bases for V and 2 bases for J; bases not matched to a gene: 2. This CDR3 is built from 14 residues. Germline-derived CDR1 and CDR2 are MNHEY and SMNVEV (reference sequence). The CDR3 is CASSYTSGAYEQYF. Written as DNA, the CDR3 is TGTGCCAGCAGTTATACTAGCGGGGCCTACGAGCAGTACTTC.

V usage is TRBV7-9 and J usage is TRBJ2-4; 7 positions match TRBD1. Looked up from germline, CDR1 is SEHNR and CDR2 is FQNEAQ (reference sequence). V lost 3 bases, J lost 4 bases, and 6 bases stayed unmatched. CDR3 length: 15 residues. The DNA for the CDR3 is TGTGCCAGCAGCTTTCCCGGGACAGATAAAAACATTCAGTACTTC. Protein: CASSFPGTDKNIQYF.

J is TRBJ1-2 and V is TRBV28; 9 bases fit TRBD1. CDR1 and CDR2 (germline): MDHEN, SYDVKM. Trimming cost V 6 bases and J 4 bases; bases outside gene matches: 3. CDR3 length equals 13 residues. The CDR3 DNA is TGTGCCAGCAGACCGGGACAGGGCTATGGCTACACCTTC. It is translated as CASRPGQGYGYTF.

The gene calls are TRBV6-7 and TRBJ2-2; TRBD2 aligns across 7 bases. Being an ORF, TRBV6-7 has a function that is uncertain. The CDR3 contains 16 residues. Trimming cost V 2 bases and J 2 bases; bases outside gene matches: 5. The CDR3 coding sequence is TGTGCCAGCAGTTACCGGACTAGGGGAAACACCGGGGAGCTGTTTTTT. Protein: CASSYRTRGNTGELFF.

The chain carries TRBV18 and TRBJ2-2; weak D call: TRBD1 (5 bases). The germline CDR1 and CDR2 sequences are KGHSH and LQKENI. The V end lost 3 bases, the J end lost 0 bases, and 14 bases lay between the germline ends. The CDR3 extends over 17 amino acids. The CDR3: CASSPPSGQTNTGELFF. The CDR3 nucleotides are TGTGCCAGCTCACCCCCCTCCGGACAAACGAACACCGGGGAGCTGTTTTTT. Based on the CDR3 plus reference TRBV18 and TRBJ2-2, the full variable domain is NAGVMQNPRHLVRRRGQEARLRCSPMKGHSHVYWYRQLPEEGLKFMVYLQKENIIDESGMPKERFSAEFPKEGPSILRIQQVVRGDSAAYFCASSPPSGQTNTGELFFGEGSRLTVL.

V usage is TRBV10-3 and J usage is TRBJ2-6; TRBD2 matches 10 bases. CDR1 and CDR2 (germline): ENHRY, SYGVKD. Losses at the gene ends were 4 bases for V and 0 bases for J; bases not matched to a gene: 6. This CDR3 spans 18 amino acids. The CDR3 loop reads CAISATSGELSGANVLTF. The CDR3 DNA reads as TGTGCCATCAGTGCCACTAGCGGGGAGCTCTCTGGGGCCAACGTCCTGACTTTC.

The V and J genes are TRBV5-1 and TRBJ2-3; D is uncertain. The CDR3 has 15 amino acids. Germline lookup yields CDR1 SGHRS and CDR2 YFSETQ. V lost 0 bases and J lost 1, with 9 bases in between. The CDR3 bases are TGCGCCAGCAGCTTGGGGGCGCCGGGCACAGATACGCAGTATTTT. The encoded protein is CASSLGAPGTDTQYF.

The rearrangement uses TRBV15 and TRBJ1-2; D unresolved. CDR3 length: 14 residues. CDR1 and CDR2 (germline): LNHNV, YYDKDF (reference sequence). Trimming left V 5 bases short and J 0 bases short, with 10 bases between. The CDR3 sequence is CATSRPGSNYGYTF. In nucleotides, the CDR3 is TGTGCCACCAGCCGGCCGGGATCTAACTATGGCTACACCTTC.

This clone has just one count. The gene calls are TRBV27 and TRBJ2-6; TRBD1 matches 8 bases. The CDR3 is 14 residues long. Trimming cost V 6 bases and J 9 bases; bases outside gene matches: 7. CDR1 is MNHEY, CDR2 SMNVEV, per germline (reference sequence). The CDR3 region is CASSLQGVNNVLTF. DNA of the CDR3: TGTGCCAGCAGCCTACAGGGGGTGAACAACGTCCTGACTTTC. The full variable domain, rest sourced from reference TRBV27 and TRBJ2-6, is EAQVTQNPRYLITVTGKKLTVTCSQNMNHEYMSWYRQDPGLGLRQIYYSMNVEVTDKGDVPEGYKVSRKEKRNFPLILESPSPNQTSLYFCASSLQGVNNVLTFGAGSRLTVL.

The gene calls are TRBV7-2 and TRBJ1-2, with D maybe TRBD1 (5 bases). CDR1 is SGHTA and CDR2 is FQGNSA in the germline V gene. V lost 4 bases, J lost 2 bases, and 17 bases lay in between. The CDR3 extends over 16 amino acids. The CDR3 loop is CASSSFLGLSNYGYTF. Written as DNA, the CDR3 is TGTGCCAGCAGCTCTTTCTTGGGACTGTCGAACTATGGCTACACCTTC.

Regarding this clone: Different DNA sequences within this sample yield the same CDR3. The chain recombines TRBV9 with TRBJ1-2; D call uncertain. Per the germline V gene, CDR1 is SGDLS and CDR2 is YYNGEE. V lost 1 base to trimming and J lost 4 bases, with 8 bases between them. The CDR3 sequence is 13 residues long. In DNA form, the CDR3 reads TGTGCCAGCAGCGTACTCGGCGGCTATGGCTACACCTTC. As protein: CASSVLGGYGYTF.

This clone showed up just once. V gene TRBV27 combines with J gene TRBJ1-6, with D possibly TRBD1 on 6 matching bases. Germline V gene data show CDR1 as MNHEY and CDR2 as SMNVEV (reference sequence). The CDR3 length is 15 residues. V was shortened by 1 base and J by 6 bases, with 10 bases between the two germline ends. Here the CDR3 reads CASSLLLGGNSPLHF. The CDR3, as DNA: TGTGCCAGCAGTTTATTGTTAGGGGGTAATTCACCCCTCCACTTT.

The chain combines TRBV5-5 with TRBJ1-2, with 7 nucleotides matching TRBD1. V was clipped by 1 base and J by 6 bases; unmatched bases: 12. Germline lookup yields CDR1 SGHKS and CDR2 YYEKEE (reference sequence). The CDR3 totals 16 residues. CDR3 in amino acids: CASSLLSTGTLDGYTF. CDR3 DNA: TGTGCCAGCAGCTTGTTGTCGACAGGGACTCTGGATGGCTACACCTTC.

This clone has just a few counts. The chain's CDR3 is CASSRHALLSGNSNSGNTIYF. CDR3 nucleotide sequence: TGTGCCAGCAGTCGACACGCCCTGTTGTCCGGTAATTCAAACTCTGGAAACACCATATATTTT. This rearrangement joins TRBV6-6 to TRBJ1-3; D not certain. Germline V gene lookup returns CDR1 MNHNY and CDR2 SVGAGI (reference sequence). The CDR3 extends over 21 amino acids. V lost 5 bases to trimming and J lost 0 bases, with 29 bases between them.

The chain couples TRBV6-5 to TRBJ2-3, with a tentative D call TRBD2 (6 bases). The CDR3 runs to 14 residues. Between the trimmed V and J ends, which lost 7 bases and 0 bases, there was a span of 11 bases. The germline CDR1 and CDR2 sequences are MNHEY and SVGAGI. CDR3 amino acids: CASISGVSTDTQYF. The CDR3 coding sequence is TGTGCCAGCATCTCGGGAGTCAGCACAGATACGCAGTATTTT.

The rearrangement links TRBV19 to TRBJ1-4, with D perhaps TRBD1 (6 bases). Germline CDR1 is LNHDA and CDR2 is SQIVND (reference sequence). Trimming stripped 7 bases from V and 3 bases from J, with 12 bases between. The CDR3 totals 14 residues. DNA of the CDR3: TGTGCCAGTACCGAGGGACACTCTAATGAAAAACTGTTTTTT. The encoded protein is CASTEGHSNEKLFF.

The sample holds one count of this clone. The rearrangement uses TRBV15 and TRBJ1-3; no firm D call. Germline CDR1 and CDR2: LNHNV and YYDKDF (reference sequence). The ends were cut back, 4 bases at V and 0 bases at J, with 16 bases in the middle. The CDR3 runs 17 residues. CDR3 region: CATSKSGGWASGNTIYF. The CDR3 DNA sequence: TGTGCCACCAGCAAGAGCGGCGGGTGGGCCTCTGGAAACACCATATATTTT.